The sequence of this T cell receptor (beta chain) was determined in a study of shared clonotypes between healthy human individuals. Overall study context: Used for every donor were three CD4 naive, three CD4 memory, two CD8 naive and one CD8 memory plate. Study-level findings and limits: Naive CD4 clonotypes overlapped across a few donors at around 5%. Represented diversity (both genetic and exposure-history) was limited by the small number of donors. Against clonotypes common to all four donors, non-shared ones had lower generation probabilities.

The length of the CDR3 is 15 residues. After removal of 4 bases from V and 2 bases from J, the junction contained 4 bases not matched to a gene. The germline V gene encodes CDR1 MRHNA and CDR2 SNTAGT. Concerning this clone: Its target is unknown.

The table came from immunoSEQ multiplex PCR; TCRdb's copy has only in-frame clones and leaves some out. The table includes over a million clones, about 98% detected once. Sequenced sample: naive CD4+ T cells sorted from blood. Subset meaning: CD45RA+ positively selected. The sequence was obtained from a man aged 30-40 years in good health. This chain joins TRBV6-4 and TRBJ2-3, with 9 nucleotides matching TRBD2. The chain's CDR3 is CASSALAGHTDTQYF. The CDR3, as DNA: TGTGCCAGCAGTGCTCTAGCGGGACACACAGATACGCAGTATTTT.